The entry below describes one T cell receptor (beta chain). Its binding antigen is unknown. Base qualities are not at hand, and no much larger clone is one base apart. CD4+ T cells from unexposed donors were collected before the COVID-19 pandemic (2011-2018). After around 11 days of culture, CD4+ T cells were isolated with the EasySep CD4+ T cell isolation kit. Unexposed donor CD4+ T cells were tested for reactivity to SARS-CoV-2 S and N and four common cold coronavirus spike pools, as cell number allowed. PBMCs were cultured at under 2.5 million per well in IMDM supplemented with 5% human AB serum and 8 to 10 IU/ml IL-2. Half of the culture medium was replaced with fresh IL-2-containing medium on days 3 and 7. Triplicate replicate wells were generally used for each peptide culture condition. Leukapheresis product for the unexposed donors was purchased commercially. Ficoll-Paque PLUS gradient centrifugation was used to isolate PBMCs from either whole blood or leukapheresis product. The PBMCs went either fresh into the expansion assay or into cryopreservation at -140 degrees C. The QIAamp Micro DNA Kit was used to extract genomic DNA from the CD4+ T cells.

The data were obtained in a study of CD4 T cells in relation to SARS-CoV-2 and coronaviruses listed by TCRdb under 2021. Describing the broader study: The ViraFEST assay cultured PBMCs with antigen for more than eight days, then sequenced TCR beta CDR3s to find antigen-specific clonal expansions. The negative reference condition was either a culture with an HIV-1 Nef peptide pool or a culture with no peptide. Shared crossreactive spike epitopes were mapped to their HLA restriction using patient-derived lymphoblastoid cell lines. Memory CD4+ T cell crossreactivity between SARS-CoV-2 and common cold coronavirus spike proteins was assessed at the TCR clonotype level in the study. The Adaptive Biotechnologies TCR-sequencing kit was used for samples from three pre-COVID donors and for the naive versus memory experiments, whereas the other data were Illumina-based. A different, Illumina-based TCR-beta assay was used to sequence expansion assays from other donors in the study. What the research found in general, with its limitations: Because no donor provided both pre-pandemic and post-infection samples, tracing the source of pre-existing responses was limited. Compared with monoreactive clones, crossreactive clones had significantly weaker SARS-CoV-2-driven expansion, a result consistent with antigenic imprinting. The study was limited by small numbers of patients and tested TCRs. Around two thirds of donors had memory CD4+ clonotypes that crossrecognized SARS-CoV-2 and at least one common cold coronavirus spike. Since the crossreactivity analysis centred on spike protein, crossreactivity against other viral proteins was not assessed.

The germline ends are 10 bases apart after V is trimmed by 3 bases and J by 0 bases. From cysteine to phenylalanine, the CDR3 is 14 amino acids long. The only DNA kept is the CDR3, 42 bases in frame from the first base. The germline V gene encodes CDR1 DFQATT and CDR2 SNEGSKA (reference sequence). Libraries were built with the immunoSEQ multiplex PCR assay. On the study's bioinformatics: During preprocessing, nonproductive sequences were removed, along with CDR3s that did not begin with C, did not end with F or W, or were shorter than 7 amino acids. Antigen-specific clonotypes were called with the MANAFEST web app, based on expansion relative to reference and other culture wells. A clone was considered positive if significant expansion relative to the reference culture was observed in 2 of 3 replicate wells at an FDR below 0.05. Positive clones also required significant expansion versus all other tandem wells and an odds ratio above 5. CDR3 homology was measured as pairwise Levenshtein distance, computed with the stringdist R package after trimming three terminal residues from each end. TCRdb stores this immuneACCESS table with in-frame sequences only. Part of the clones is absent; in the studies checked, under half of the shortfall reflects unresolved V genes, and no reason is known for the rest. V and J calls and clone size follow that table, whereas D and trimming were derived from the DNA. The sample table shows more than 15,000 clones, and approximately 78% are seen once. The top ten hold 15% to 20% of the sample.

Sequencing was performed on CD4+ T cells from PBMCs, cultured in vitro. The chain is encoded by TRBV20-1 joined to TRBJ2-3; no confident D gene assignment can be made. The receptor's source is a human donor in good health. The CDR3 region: CSASLQSSTDTQYF. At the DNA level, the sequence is TGCAGTGCTAGTCTGCAGTCGAGCACAGATACGCAGTATTTT.